The rows below give T cell receptor beta chains drawn from one sample of a study of shared clonotypes between healthy human individuals. Produced via immunoSEQ multiplex PCR; TCRdb's table is partial and in-frame only. The sample holds roughly 2,000,000 clones, about 95% seen once. Sample: naive CD8+ T cells sorted from blood. Every receptor here comes from a man younger than 35 in good health. The conserved cysteine and the conserved F or W are not part of the CDR3 here.

V gene	J gene	CDR3 protein
TRBV5-1	TRBJ2-7	ASSFIRGGWEQY
TRBV5-8	TRBJ2-5	ASSLVSSGRETQY
TRBV6-6	TRBJ2-5	ASSYSRSETQY
TRBV19	TRBJ2-1	ASSFGGSSNEQF
TRBV30	TRBJ2-1	AWSVLMGESYNEQF
TRBV5-5	TRBJ2-7	ASSLVQGLSSYEQY
TRBV7-8	TRBJ2-7	ASTPRGNYEQY
TRBV27	TRBJ2-7	ASSLGGTSGYEQY
TRBV4-3	TRBJ2-7	ASSQRTSGNSYEQY
TRBV9	TRBJ2-3	ASSVEDAFTDTQY
TRBV10-3	TRBJ1-1	AISESVTENTEAF
TRBV6-5	TRBJ2-7	ASSYWSGRQNEQY
TRBV4-3	TRBJ2-7	ASSQEGGQGYEQY
TRBV28	TRBJ1-5	ASSLQGALVQPQH
TRBV7-2	TRBJ2-5	ASSSGLGQETQY
TRBV5-6	TRBJ2-7	ASSLQGGSYEQY
TRBV5-4	TRBJ1-1	ASSGGGTEAF
TRBV27	TRBJ2-7	ATTGSMPDYEQY
TRBV6-1	TRBJ1-3	ASSEGRRGHSGNTIY
TRBV6-5	TRBJ2-1	ASSPSGLSADEQF
TRBV29-1	TRBJ1-1	SVLGGQGSSEAF
TRBV15	TRBJ2-1	ATSRGKGPNEQF